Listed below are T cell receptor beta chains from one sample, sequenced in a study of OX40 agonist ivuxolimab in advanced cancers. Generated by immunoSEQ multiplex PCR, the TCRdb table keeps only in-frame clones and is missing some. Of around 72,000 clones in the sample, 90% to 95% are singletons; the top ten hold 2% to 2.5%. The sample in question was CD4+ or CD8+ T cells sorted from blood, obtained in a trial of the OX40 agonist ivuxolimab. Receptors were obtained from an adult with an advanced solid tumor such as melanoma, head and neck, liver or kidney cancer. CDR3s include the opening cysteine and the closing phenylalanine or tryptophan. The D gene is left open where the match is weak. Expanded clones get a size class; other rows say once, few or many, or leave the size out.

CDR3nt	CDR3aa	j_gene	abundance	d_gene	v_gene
TGCGCCAGCAGCTTGGAAGGGGTCCGGTACAATGAGCAGTTCTTC	CASSLEGVRYNEQFF	TRBJ2-1	NA	NA	TRBV5-1
TGTGCCAGCAGCGGAAACGGACGGGACCAAGAGACCCAGTACTTC	CASSGNGRDQETQYF	TRBJ2-5	NA	NA	TRBV5-5
TGTGCCAGCACACAGGGGCCAGATACGCAGTATTTT	CASTQGPDTQYF	TRBJ2-3	NA	TRBD1	TRBV2
TGTGCCAGCAGTCCAGGGAGCTATGGCTACACCTTC	CASSPGSYGYTF	TRBJ1-2	NA	NA	TRBV6-6
TGTGCCAGCAGCTATTGGACAATGCCCGGAAACATTCAGTACTTC	CASSYWTMPGNIQYF	TRBJ2-4	NA	NA	TRBV5-4
TGTGCCAGCTCACCACGCGAGGCCTATGGCTACACCTTC	CASSPREAYGYTF	TRBJ1-2	NA	NA	TRBV18
TGTGCCAGCAGCCCCCGGGACAGACTAGGAAACACCATATATTTT	CASSPRDRLGNTIYF	TRBJ1-3	NA	TRBD1	TRBV28
TGTGCCAGCGAGGGACATTTCGGGACCTCAGGGACCTCTGGAAACACCATATATTTT	CASEGHFGTSGTSGNTIYF	TRBJ1-3	once	NA	TRBV28
TGCGCCAGCAGGTCCGGGACAGAGGCCTACGAGCAGTACTTC	CASRSGTEAYEQYF	TRBJ2-7	NA	TRBD1	TRBV5-1
TGTGCCAGCAGTGTTAGACTCGGCTCCTACAATGAGCAGTTCTTC	CASSVRLGSYNEQFF	TRBJ2-1	NA	NA	TRBV25-1
TGTGCCAGCAGTACGGACAGGGGGCTCTACGAGCAGTACTTC	CASSTDRGLYEQYF	TRBJ2-7	NA	TRBD1	TRBV6-6
TGTGCCAGCAGCCCCGACAGAGGGGAAAGGGGCACTGAAGCTTTCTTT	CASSPDRGERGTEAFF	TRBJ1-1	NA	NA	TRBV7-9
TGTGCCAGCAGCCAGAGCGGCGACAGTGCCTCACCCCTCCACTTT	CASSQSGDSASPLHF	TRBJ1-6	NA	NA	TRBV7-2
TGTGCCAGCTCCCTTGGGGGGGCGATTGCCTCTGGGGCCAACGTCCTGACTTTC	CASSLGGAIASGANVLTF	TRBJ2-6	NA	NA	TRBV9
TGTGCCAGTAAAGCAGGGCCGACCACCGGGGAGCTGTTTTTT	CASKAGPTTGELFF	TRBJ2-2	NA	NA	TRBV19
TGTGCCAGCAGCTTCTCCAACTCGGCCACAGATACGCAGTATTTT	CASSFSNSATDTQYF	TRBJ2-3	NA	NA	TRBV5-4
TGTGCCAGCAGTGCTAGCGCAAGCACAGATACGCAGTATTTT	CASSASASTDTQYF	TRBJ2-3	NA	NA	TRBV27
TGCGCCAGCAGCTTGAGGGTAGAGGGCACCGGGGAGCTGTTTTTT	CASSLRVEGTGELFF	TRBJ2-2	NA	NA	TRBV5-1
TGTGCCAGCAGCTTAGAACTAGCGGGGGGCACAGATACGCAGTATTTT	CASSLELAGGTDTQYF	TRBJ2-3	NA	TRBD2	TRBV11-2
TGTGCCAGCATCATAGCGGGGGGGCCGGAGACCCAGTACTTC	CASIIAGGPETQYF	TRBJ2-5	NA	TRBD2	TRBV7-3
TGTGCCAGCAGCTTAGGACAGGTCCGTAATGAAAAACTGTTTTTT	CASSLGQVRNEKLFF	TRBJ1-4	NA	NA	TRBV7-8
TGTGCCAGCAGCCAAGATCGGTTTGACATTCAGTACTTC	CASSQDRFDIQYF	TRBJ2-4	NA	NA	TRBV14
TGTGCCAGCAGCTTAGCTAGCGGGGCAGATACGCAGTATTTT	CASSLASGADTQYF	TRBJ2-3	NA	TRBD2	TRBV7-9
TGCGCCAGCAAGCGGGGAGGGGCTTTTGAAGGCTACACCTTC	CASKRGGAFEGYTF	TRBJ1-2	NA	NA	TRBV10-2
TGTGCCAGCAGTTACGACTTTCAGGGTAGGACTGAAGCTTTCTTT	CASSYDFQGRTEAFF	TRBJ1-1	once	NA	TRBV6-5
TGTGCCAGCAGCTCCTTCAGTCCAGGGTTCTCCTACAATGAGCAGTTCTTC	CASSSFSPGFSYNEQFF	TRBJ2-1	NA	NA	TRBV11-2
TGTGCCAGCAGCTTTGTCGGGGAGGATACGCAGTATTTT	CASSFVGEDTQYF	TRBJ2-3	NA	NA	TRBV5-4
TGTGCCAGCAGCTCAGCTCCCGGGACAGGGGGGAACACCGGGGAGCTGTTTTTT	CASSSAPGTGGNTGELFF	TRBJ2-2	NA	TRBD1	TRBV5-4
TGCGCCAGCAGCCAACTGACAGGGGGCAATGAGCAGTTCTTC	CASSQLTGGNEQFF	TRBJ2-1	NA	TRBD1	TRBV4-1
TGTGCCAGCACTTGGAACAGGCCCAGGGACTATGGCTACACCTTC	CASTWNRPRDYGYTF	TRBJ1-2	NA	NA	TRBV19
TGTGCCAGCAGCCCCATGAGTCTAGCCAAAAACATTCAGTACTTC	CASSPMSLAKNIQYF	TRBJ2-4	NA	NA	TRBV6-5
TGTGCCAGCTCACCCACGACAGGGGTCCAAGAGGGCTACACCTTC	CASSPTTGVQEGYTF	TRBJ1-2	NA	TRBD1	TRBV18
TGTGCCAGTAGTAGGGCTGGGGCAGGGGATGCCTACGAGCAGTACTTC	CASSRAGAGDAYEQYF	TRBJ2-7	NA	NA	TRBV19
TGCGCCAGCAGCTCCCAAGCGGGAGCACCAACCGGGGAGCTGTTTTTT	CASSSQAGAPTGELFF	TRBJ2-2	NA	TRBD2	TRBV5-1
TGTGCCAGCAGTTCTCCGGGACTAACCTCCTACGAGCAGTACTTC	CASSSPGLTSYEQYF	TRBJ2-7	NA	TRBD2	TRBV6-5
TGTGCCAGCAGCCAGACAGGGGGTTCCTATAATTCACCCCTCCACTTT	CASSQTGGSYNSPLHF	TRBJ1-6	NA	TRBD1	TRBV28
TGTGCCAGCTCACCCACCGGACGGGGTACGGCCAATCAGCCCCAGCATTTT	CASSPTGRGTANQPQHF	TRBJ1-5	NA	NA	TRBV18
TGCAGCCTACGATCCCCGACAGGGGCCCCCGAGACCCAGTACTTC	CSLRSPTGAPETQYF	TRBJ2-5	NA	TRBD1	TRBV29-1
TGTGCCAGCAGCTCCATGTCAGAGGCTGGGGCCAACGTCCTGACTTTC	CASSSMSEAGANVLTF	TRBJ2-6	NA	NA	TRBV7-3
TGTGCCAGCAGTCCGCGGACCCCGAGAGACCCTGAAGCTTTCTTT	CASSPRTPRDPEAFF	TRBJ1-1	few	NA	TRBV27
TGTGCCAGCACCCCGGGACACAGAGTCAATCAGCCCCAGCATTTT	CASTPGHRVNQPQHF	TRBJ1-5	NA	NA	TRBV6-6
TGTGCCAGCAGCTTACAGGCTGAGCGGGCTACGCAGTATTTT	CASSLQAERATQYF	TRBJ2-3	NA	NA	TRBV7-8
TGTGCCAGCAGCCCAAGGAGACAGTTTAGTGAGCAGTTCTTC	CASSPRRQFSEQFF	TRBJ2-1	NA	NA	TRBV7-2
TGTGCCAGCAGTAACGGAGGAACTAACTATGGCTACACCTTC	CASSNGGTNYGYTF	TRBJ1-2	NA	NA	TRBV28
TGTGCCAGCAGCTTAGGTTCGGGGGGTGGCAATCAGCCCCAGCATTTT	CASSLGSGGGNQPQHF	TRBJ1-5	NA	NA	TRBV11-2
TGTGCCAGTAGTATGATCCCCCCTTGGGGGAGCGGAAACACCATATATTTT	CASSMIPPWGSGNTIYF	TRBJ1-3	NA	NA	TRBV19
TGTGCCAGCTCTCGCGACAGGACCCTCTCCTACGAGCAGTACTTC	CASSRDRTLSYEQYF	TRBJ2-7	once	NA	TRBV18
TGTGCCAGCAGCGTAGGTAGCGGAGGGAGCTCCTACGAGCAGTACTTC	CASSVGSGGSSYEQYF	TRBJ2-7	NA	NA	TRBV9
TGTGCCAGCAGCCCCCGGGTCGAGCAGTACTTC	CASSPRVEQYF	TRBJ2-7	NA	NA	TRBV13
TGTGCCAGCAGCCCCGAGCGGGGGAGGACCGGGGAGCTGTTTTTT	CASSPERGRTGELFF	TRBJ2-2	NA	TRBD2	TRBV7-2
TGTGCCAGTAGGCTCAGGGGGATACAAGAGACCCAGTACTTC	CASRLRGIQETQYF	TRBJ2-5	NA	TRBD1	TRBV19
TGTGCCAGCAGTCGATACGACGGGTTCAAACATTTT	CASSRYDGFKHF	TRBJ1-5	NA	NA	TRBV28